This T cell receptor (beta chain) was recovered during a study of blood T cell repertoires in COVID-19. Study information: Donors in the United States, Italy and Spain gave samples during acute or convalescent COVID-19.

In the original workflow: Scientists estimated how many nucleated cells there were by amplifying reference gene primers. Libraries were prepared by immunoSEQ multiplex PCR; TCRdb keeps only in-frame clonotypes and omits some of them. D and trimming were read from the DNA, whereas the V and J calls and clone size are those reported in that table. The sample includes approximately 160,000 clones, approximately 84% seen only once; the top ten take approximately 6.5%. What the recovered Cohort 3 donors had was two negative PCRs, clearance, or symptom resolution. Specimen: PBMCs or T cells enriched from blood (not recorded which). This TCR derives from a woman aged 45 to 65 who had recovered from COVID-19.

CDR3 loop: CASSAGYQETQYF. The CDR3, as DNA: TGCGCCAGCAGCGCCGGGTACCAAGAGACCCAGTACTTC. The chain carries TRBV5-1 and TRBJ2-5; D gene ambiguous. Germline CDR1 reads SGHRS; CDR2 reads YFSETQ. CDR3 size: 13 residues. V was clipped by 4 bases and J by 0 bases, with 7 bases between them.